This paragraph covers one T cell receptor (beta chain) sequence. Its cognate antigen has yet to be identified. The sample holds no much larger clone one base away, and base qualities are not on file. This record comes from a study of human T cells and chemical hapten exposure (dated by TCRdb to the early 2020s). As for the study more broadly: For sensitization, 2% DPC in acetone was applied to a 2 cm by 2 cm area of upper inner arm skin. Blood for TCR sequencing was provided by twenty-nine alopecia patients at one to four time points (pre-sensitization, 2, 6 and 24 weeks). Peripheral blood TCR repertoire changes were tracked in vivo in alopecia patients during primary and secondary sensitization to the hapten diphenylcyclopropenone (DPC). The mostly female patient cohort included alopecia areata with under or over 50% scalp involvement, alopecia totalis and alopecia universalis. Patients additionally received weekly therapeutic DPC doses to the scalp throughout the roughly 25-week study period. Patch testing on the upper back used Finn chambers containing 0.01% DPC, with scoring done after 6 days according to International Contact Dermatitis Research Group standards. Libraries were pooled for sequencing, and variation in per-sample TCR yields was attributed mainly to small differences in library volumes within the pool. Patient blood was sampled pre-sensitization (week 0) and at 2, 6 and about 24 weeks after DPC sensitization. What the research found in general, with its limitations: The number of PT1 expanded TCRs positively correlated with patch test score, significant at thresholds 8, 16 and 32 but not 4. The number of TCRs above 1 in 1000 frequency did not change with DPC sensitization; there was no evidence of global repertoire structure alterations. After repeated subsampling, changes were observed in the strength of the expansion versus patch-test correlation and in the threshold at which the correlation became significant. Compared with pre-sensitization or healthy control sets, expanded TCRs formed significantly more large CDR3 similarity clusters, which is consistent with antigen-driven responses. Because every patient had alopecia, a presumed autoimmune disease, the patients' immune response might differ from that of healthy individuals.

Per the germline V gene, MGHDK is the CDR1 and SYGVNS is the CDR2. Including cysteine and phenylalanine, the CDR3 has 14 amino acids. Only CDR3 DNA remains: 42 bases, in frame from the first base. From V the trimming removes 8 bases and from J it removes 4 bases, while the gene matches leave 4 bases of the junction unaccounted for. This specimen's time point label, interpreted: patch test 2, 6 weeks after DPC sensitization. Reading the label with the study, this specimen's treatment or condition is: therapeutic diphenylcyclopropenone sensitization with weekly scalp DPC. Blood at each patch-test visit was drawn before the patch test was applied. Patients were eligible if aged 18 to 70, diagnosed with alopecia and judged suitable for DPC therapy, and pregnant patients were excluded. Unfractionated whole blood was collected in Tempus Blood RNA tubes, and total RNA was extracted from that blood. The library was produced with RACE. The sequencing machine was a NextSeq 500. During library preparation, unique molecular identifiers were attached to individual cDNA molecules so that TCRs could be counted quantitatively and reproducibly. For every blood RNA sample, sequencing covered both the TCR alpha and TCR beta chains. Processing in the source paper ran as follows. Samples had a median of roughly 99,000 TCRs, with a range from 23,224 to 690,600. V, J and CDR3 annotation of the TCR reads was performed with the Decombinator software suite. Every sample was subsampled to the same number of TCRs (28,000) for the PS versus PT1 abundance plots. TCRs were defined as expanded if absent before sensitization and observed at least eight times at the 2-week time point. Starting from the raw public reads, TCRdb applied fastp trimming at Q25, assembled clones with MiXCR and retained in-frame beta chains. Merged by CDR3 protein, the rows form single entries marked with the most common genes and DNA. What appears here as the V and J calls and clone size reflects TCRdb's work, not the paper's. The sample table holds more than 90,000 distinct CDR3 sequences, of which around 10% were seen once. More than 3% of the sample goes to the ten largest clones.

Source: whole blood, taken in connection with sensitization to the hapten diphenylcyclopropenone (DPC). Recombination joined TRBV25-1 with TRBJ1-4; 10 nucleotides in the junction match TRBD1. The TCR sequence derives from a woman aged 40 to 50 with alopecia areata. Some clones in this sample may be carry-over from other donors' samples. CDR3 protein: CASSGDRGNEKLFF. At the DNA level, the sequence is TGTGCCAGCTCCGGGGACAGGGGTAATGAAAAACTGTTTTTT.